The next 18 T cell receptor beta chains were all read from a single sample in a study of tissue T cells after allogeneic stem cell transplantation. Using immunoSEQ multiplex PCR, the repertoire was profiled, and TCRdb retains in-frame clones only, with some absent. Of about 16,000 clones listed, roughly three quarters are singletons. Sequencing was carried out using spleen. These receptors were obtained from a female BALB/c mouse in good health. As its MHC haplotype, the strain has H2-d.

As concerns this clone: The gene names given are mouse names. The read is 1 residue too short to cover the CDR3 end, so that end is filled in from the germline J gene. J is TRBJ1-2 and V is TRBV20, with a tentative D call TRBD1 (6 bases). Germline CDR1 and CDR2: GFQATS and STVNSAI. The length of the CDR3 is 13 residues. Trimming stripped 3 bases from V and 1 base from J, with 9 bases between. The CDR3 here is CGARQGKNSDYTF. Incomplete CDR3 DNA: TGTGGTGCTAGACAGGGCAAAAACTCCGACTACACC.

Regarding this clone: The genes and germline here are from mouse. The sequenced part of the CDR3 DNA is TGTGCCAGCAGCCAAGACTGGGGTCAAAACACCTTGTAC. Translating gives CASSQDWGQNTLY. Given in full, the CDR3 is CASSQDWGQNTLYF. The genes are TRBV5 and TRBJ2-4; perhaps TRBD2 as D (5 bases). Read sequence stops 1 residue before the CDR3 end, and the germline J gene provides the missing end. CDR1 is LGHNA and CDR2 is YNLKQL in the germline V gene (reference sequence). This CDR3 is 14 amino acids long. Trimming took off 0 bases at V and 1 base at J, with 5 bases between the two ends.

Note on this clone: Gene names refer to mouse genes. The read falls 1 residue short of the CDR3 end, and the missing part is taken from the germline J gene. The chain recombines TRBV13-1 with TRBJ2-5, with a tentative D call TRBD1 (6 bases). Between the trimmed V and J ends, which lost 4 bases and 1 base, there was a span of 7 bases. Germline CDR1 is NSHNY and CDR2 is SYGAGN. The CDR3 is 13 amino acids. CDR3 loop: CASSSGDQDTQYF. The DNA read from the CDR3 is TGTGCCAGCAGTTCAGGGGACCAAGACACCCAGTAC.

In this sample, this clone turned up once. The gene symbols are mouse symbols. The CDR3 is cut off 1 residue early in the read; its end comes from the germline J gene. V usage is TRBV31 and J usage is TRBJ2-3; D possibly corresponds to TRBD1 (6 bases). V was cut by 1 base and J by 0 bases, with 14 bases left in between. CDR3 length: 16 residues. CDR1 is GKSSPN and CDR2 is SITVG in the germline V gene. CDR3 residues: CAWSQIGTTSAETLYF. The sequenced CDR3 bases are TGTGCCTGGAGTCAAATCGGGACAACTAGTGCAGAAACGCTGTAT.

This clone was observed once. Gene labels here are mouse ones. Sequencing ends 1 residue short of the CDR3 end; the germline J gene provides the rest. This chain links TRBV1 with TRBJ1-3, with D possibly being TRBD1 (6 bases). CDR3 length equals 15 residues. With 4 bases removed from V and 0 bases from J, the gap between germline ends came to 10 bases. Germline lookup yields CDR1 NSQYPW and CDR2 LRSPGD (reference sequence). The CDR3 sequence is CTCSGGTNSGNTLYF. CDR3 bases read: TGCACCTGCAGTGGTGGGACAAATTCTGGAAATACGCTCTAT. Full variable domain (outside the CDR3, taken from reference TRBV1 and TRBJ1-3): VTLLEQNPRWRLVPRGQAVNLRCILKNSQYPWMSWYQQDLQKQLQWLFTLRSPGDKEVKSLPGADYLATRVTDTELRLQVANMSQGRTLYCTCSGGTNSGNTLYFGEGSRLIVV.

This clone was seen only a few times. Genes and germline are mouse. CDR3 in amino acids: CAWSLGTIYAEQFF. The CDR3 bases that were read are TGTGCCTGGAGTCTAGGGACAATCTATGCTGAGCAGTTC. This chain joins TRBV31 and TRBJ2-1; the D gene is possibly TRBD1 (6 bases). The CDR3 extends 1 residue past the end of the read, so its final part is completed from the germline J gene. With 0 bases removed from V and 3 bases from J, the gap between germline ends came to 9 bases. Germline V CDR1 and CDR2: GKSSPN, SITVG. CDR3 length: 14 amino acids.

This clone was observed a few times. The genes and germline here are from mouse. The missing CDR3 end, 1 residue past where the read stops, is filled in from the germline J gene. The chain employs TRBV30 and TRBJ2-1; TRBD1 might be the D (7 bases). The V gene's germline CDR1 is SQVVS and CDR2 ANEGSEA. The CDR3 loop spans 13 amino acids. V was clipped by 3 bases and J by 6 bases, with 12 bases between them. The CDR3 bases that were read are TGTAGTTCTAGGAGGGGGCTGGGTGCTGAGCAGTTC. Its translation: CSSRRGLGAEQF. The CDR3 in full is CSSRRGLGAEQFF.

This clone has just a few counts. The genes and germline here are from mouse. The read falls 1 residue short of the CDR3 end, and the missing part is taken from the germline J gene. The chain has TRBV13-1 and TRBJ2-1; the D call may be TRBD1 or TRBD2 (6 bases each). CDR1 and CDR2 (germline): NSHNY, SYGAGN. The CDR3 sequence is 14 residues long. Trimming pared 0 bases from V and 3 bases from J, leaving 7 bases between. The sequenced part of the CDR3 DNA is TGTGCCAGCAGTGATGAGGGGGGCTATGCTGAGCAGTTC. Translating it yields CASSDEGGYAEQF. The full-length CDR3 reads as CASSDEGGYAEQFF.

On this clone itself: The germline and genes are mouse ones. The observed sequence ends 1 residue before the CDR3 terminus, with the missing tail filled in from the germline J gene. This chain connects TRBV13-3 to TRBJ1-1; unclear D gene. The CDR3 sequence is 12 residues long. Looked up from germline, CDR1 is NNHDY and CDR2 is SYVADS. Trimming left V 4 bases short and J 2 bases short, with 6 bases between. The sequenced part of the CDR3 DNA is TGTGCCAGCAGTTCTGACAACACAGAAGTCTTC. It yields the protein CASSSDNTEVF. The CDR3 in its entirety is CASSSDNTEVFF.

As regards this clone: All gene names here are mouse names. The CDR3 loop is CASGGQNNSPLYF. The sequenced part of the CDR3 DNA is TGTGCCAGCGGGGGACAGAATAATTCGCCCCTCTAC. This rearrangement joins TRBV13-2 to TRBJ1-6; 7 bases match TRBD1. The read falls 1 residue short of the CDR3 end, and the missing part is taken from the germline J gene. TRBJ1-6 is given ORF status, its function remaining uncertain. Germline assignment: CDR1 NNHNN and CDR2 SYGAGS (reference sequence). The V gene end was trimmed by 5 bases and the J gene end by 5 bases; junction bases not matched to a gene: 1. The CDR3 is 13 residues long.

About this clone itself: Gene names follow the mouse nomenclature. Read sequence stops 1 residue before the CDR3 end, and the germline J gene provides the missing end. The chain combines TRBV4 with TRBJ2-7; the match to TRBD2 covers 10 bases. CDR1 LGHDT and CDR2 YNNKQL come from the germline V gene (reference sequence). This CDR3 has 14 residues. Unmatched junction bases numbered 3, after V lost 4 bases and J lost 3 bases. CDR3 region: CASSSLGGLYEQYF. CDR3 DNA (partial): TGTGCCAGCAGCTCCCTGGGGGGGCTCTATGAACAGTAC.

On this clone itself: Mouse germline and gene names are used. The read ends 1 residue early relative to the CDR3; the germline J gene fills the gap. The rearrangement uses TRBV13-2 and TRBJ2-7, with unresolved D. V lost 1 base and J 4 bases, leaving 6 bases between the germline ends. Germline V gene sequence: CDR1 NNHNN, CDR2 SYGAGS (reference sequence). This CDR3 spans 12 amino acids. This CDR3 reads CASGDRQYEQYF. CDR3 bases read: TGTGCCAGCGGTGATAGGCAATATGAACAGTAC.

On this clone: The genes are named according to mouse. The CDR3 extends 1 residue past the end of the read, so its final part is completed from the germline J gene. J is TRBJ2-5 and V is TRBV13-2; 7 nucleotides align to TRBD1. V was clipped by 3 bases and J by 3 bases; unmatched bases: 4. CDR3 length: 14 residues. Germline V gives CDR1 NNHNN, CDR2 SYGAGS (reference sequence). This CDR3 reads CASGGRDRQDTQYF. The CDR3 DNA, read in part, is TGTGCCAGCGGTGGCCGGGACAGACAAGACACCCAGTAC.

As to this clone: The genes are named according to mouse. The CDR3 end is not reached by the read, which stops 1 residue before it; the germline J gene fills it in. The V gene is TRBV19, the J gene TRBJ2-5, with D perhaps matching TRBD1 (6 bases). CDR3 length: 15 amino acids. Trimming left V 4 bases short and J 0 bases short, with 12 bases between. Germline V gene lookup returns CDR1 FNHDT and CDR2 SITEND (reference sequence). The covered CDR3 bases are TGTGCCAGCAGTTTACTCAGGGGTAACCAAGACACCCAGTAC. As protein: CASSLLRGNQDTQY. The full CDR3 sequence reads CASSLLRGNQDTQYF.

In regard to this clone: The genes are named according to mouse. The DNA ends 1 residue before the CDR3 does, and the rest of the CDR3 is filled in from the germline J gene. The V call is TRBV31, the J call TRBJ2-5; D is possibly TRBD1 (5 bases). V lost 3 bases and J 0 bases, leaving 10 bases between the germline ends. CDR1 and CDR2 from the germline V gene are GKSSPN and SITVG. The length of the CDR3 is 14 residues. The CDR3 DNA, read in part, is TGTGCCTGGAGCACGGACATTAACCAAGACACCCAGTAC. As protein: CAWSTDINQDTQY. The CDR3, in full, reads CAWSTDINQDTQYF.

Points on this clone: Mouse germline and gene names are used. The observed sequence ends 1 residue before the CDR3 terminus, with the missing tail filled in from the germline J gene. The J gene is TRBJ2-4, the V gene TRBV1; D not resolved. The CDR3 is 16 amino acids. The V end lost 1 base, the J end lost 2 bases, and 13 bases lay between the germline ends. Germline CDR1 NSQYPW, CDR2 LRSPGD (reference sequence). CDR3 amino acids: CTCSAASGRNQNTLYF. The DNA read from the CDR3 is TGCACCTGCAGTGCAGCCTCGGGCAGGAATCAAAACACCTTGTAC. The full variable domain, rest sourced from reference TRBV1 and TRBJ2-4, is VTLLEQNPRWRLVPRGQAVNLRCILKNSQYPWMSWYQQDLQKQLQWLFTLRSPGDKEVKSLPGADYLATRVTDTELRLQVANMSQGRTLYCTCSAASGRNQNTLYFGAGTRLSVL.

Notes on this clone: Gene names follow the mouse nomenclature. The read finishes 1 residue shy of the CDR3 end, and the germline J gene is used to complete it. The genes are TRBV14 and TRBJ1-4; D may be TRBD1 (6 bases). Trimming stripped 2 bases from V and 5 bases from J, with 7 bases between. The CDR3 loop spans 13 amino acids. Germline V gives CDR1 SGHDT, CDR2 FRDEAV. CDR3 bases read: TGTGCCAGCAGTTTGGGACAAAACGAAAGATTATTT. This gives the protein CASSLGQNERLF. The full CDR3 is CASSLGQNERLFF.

A word on this clone: These gene names are mouse names. The read gets to within 1 residue of the CDR3 end, and the germline J gene fills in the rest. This chain connects TRBV1 to TRBJ2-7; 8 bases are shared with TRBD1. The CDR3 has 14 amino acids. CDR1 is NSQYPW, CDR2 LRSPGD, per germline (reference sequence). J gave up 6 bases and V 4 bases, and 8 bases lay outside the gene matches. The part of the CDR3 DNA that was read is TGCACCTGCAGTGGAGACAGGGGATTTTTTGAACAGTAC. It codes for CTCSGDRGFFEQY. The whole CDR3 protein reads CTCSGDRGFFEQYF.